Shown below are 16 T cell receptor beta chains from a single sample sequenced in a study of cytomegalovirus exposure and HLA in healthy donors. The PCR used 60 Vbeta and 13 Jbeta primers. Using immunoSEQ multiplex PCR, the repertoire was profiled, and TCRdb retains in-frame clones only, with some absent. The sample shows a few hundred thousand clones, 70% to 80% of them seen only once. Sequencing input: PBMCs. These receptors all come from a woman aged 55-69 years in good health and CMV-seropositive.

The chain combines TRBV11-2 with TRBJ2-4, with 8 bases matching TRBD1. CDR1 is SGHAT and CDR2 is FQNNGV in the germline V gene. The CDR3 runs to 15 residues. Trimming removed 7 bases from V and 2 bases from J; junction bases left unmatched: 7. This CDR3 reads CASNPTGEPKNIQYF. The DNA for the CDR3 is TGTGCCAGCAACCCGACAGGGGAACCCAAAAACATTCAGTACTTC. Supplemented by reference TRBV11-2 and TRBJ2-4, the full variable domain reads EAGVAQSPRYKIIEKRQSVAFWCNPISGHATLYWYQQILGQGPKLLIQFQNNGVVDDSQLPKDRFSAERLKGVDSTLKIQPAKLEDSAVYLCASNPTGEPKNIQYFGAGTRLSVL.

This rearrangement joins TRBV5-1 to TRBJ1-2, with TRBD1 matching over 9 bases. The length of the CDR3 is 14 residues. Germline V gene lookup returns CDR1 SGHRS and CDR2 YFSETQ. V shed 0 bases and J 8 bases; nucleotides not matched to a gene: 5. This CDR3 reads CASSLGDRARGYTF. The CDR3 DNA sequence: TGCGCCAGCAGCTTGGGGGACAGGGCGCGGGGCTACACCTTC.

The CDR3 bases are TGTGCCAGTAGTATGGGTTTAGCGGGAGGGGCAGATACGCAGTATTTT. This gives the protein CASSMGLAGGADTQYF. This rearrangement joins TRBV19 to TRBJ2-3; 11 bases align to TRBD2. The CDR3 consists of 16 residues. With V trimmed by 3 bases and J by 4 bases, 6 bases remained unmatched. Looked up from germline, CDR1 is LNHDA and CDR2 is SQIVND (reference sequence).

The chain uses TRBV11-2 and TRBJ2-5; TRBD2 might be the D (5 bases). This CDR3 is built from 12 residues. Germline CDR1 reads SGHAT; CDR2 reads FQNNGV. V dropped 6 bases and J dropped 5 bases, with 10 bases sitting between them. CDR3 sequence: CASRDLMETQYF. Written as DNA, the CDR3 is TGTGCCAGCAGGGACTTAATGGAGACCCAGTACTTC.

J is TRBJ1-5 and V is TRBV5-1; 9 positions match TRBD1. The CDR3 covers 14 residues. Germline lookup yields CDR1 SGHRS and CDR2 YFSETQ. Germline trimming cut 2 bases from V and 4 bases from J; bases unmatched to any gene: 1. The CDR3 here is CASSFGTGNQPQHF. CDR3 DNA: TGCGCCAGCAGCTTTGGGACAGGGAATCAGCCCCAGCATTTT.

The rearrangement links TRBV13 to TRBJ1-3, with TRBD1 as a possible D gene (6 bases). The germline V gene encodes CDR1 PRHDT and CDR2 FYEKMQ (reference sequence). This CDR3 spans 18 amino acids. Deletions cut 5 bases from V and 1 base from J, with 21 bases between. The CDR3 loop reads CASSRWEGGVSSGNTIYF. The CDR3 DNA is TGTGCCAGCAGCCGTTGGGAGGGGGGGGTGAGTTCTGGAAACACCATATATTTT.

The genes are TRBV7-9 and TRBJ2-6; D gene unclear. The CDR3 runs to 15 residues. CDR1 is SEHNR and CDR2 is FQNEAQ in the germline V gene (reference sequence). Trimming pared 4 bases from V and 2 bases from J, leaving 9 bases between. The CDR3 nucleotides are TGTGCCAGCAGCTCCTTTTATGCTGGGGCCAACGTCCTGACTTTC. Translated, it gives CASSSFYAGANVLTF.

This clone was observed a single time. This rearrangement joins TRBV5-1 to TRBJ2-5; D gene ambiguous. This CDR3 region has 13 residues. Germline V lookup: CDR1 SGHRS, CDR2 YFSETQ. V was clipped by 3 bases and J by 13 bases, with 19 bases between them. CDR3 sequence (DNA): TGCGCCAGCAGCTCCGAGCACAGTCCGCTGGGGTACTTC. It translates to CASSSEHSPLGYF.

The rearrangement uses TRBV6-6 and TRBJ1-5; 9 bases map to TRBD1. The germline V gene encodes CDR1 MNHNY and CDR2 SVGAGI (reference sequence). This CDR3 is 14 amino acids long. V lost 4 bases to trimming and J lost 7 bases; unmatched junction nucleotides: 5. CDR3 coding DNA: TGTGCCAGCAGTTCCGGGACAGGGAACCAGCCCCAGCATTTT. Translation: CASSSGTGNQPQHF.

The V call is TRBV7-2, the J call TRBJ2-1, with a possible D match to TRBD2 (6 bases). The V and J ends lost 3 bases and 6 bases respectively, with 18 bases between them. CDR1 is SGHTA and CDR2 is FQGNSA in the germline V gene. The CDR3 has 16 residues. Written as DNA, the CDR3 is TGTGCCAGCAGCTTCCGGGGCGTCAGTAGCGGCAATGAGCAGTTCTTC. It translates to CASSFRGVSSGNEQFF.

In this sample, this clone turned up once. The chain combines TRBV5-4 with TRBJ2-2, with 9 bases aligning to TRBD1. Germline CDR1 reads SGHNT; CDR2 reads YYREEE (reference sequence). This CDR3 is 16 amino acids long. V was pared by 3 bases and J by 5 bases, with 8 bases of the junction left unmatched. CDR3 in amino acids: CASSSNSGTGTGELFF. CDR3 DNA: TGTGCCAGCAGCTCGAATTCCGGGACAGGGACCGGGGAGCTGTTTTTT.

This rearrangement joins TRBV5-1 to TRBJ1-2; 9 nucleotides agree with TRBD1. Germline V gene sequence: CDR1 SGHRS, CDR2 YFSETQ. There are 16 residues in the CDR3. Trimming cost V 0 bases and J 8 bases; bases outside gene matches: 11. DNA of the CDR3: TGCGCCAGCAGCTTGGGGGGACAGGGCGTTTTTGACGGCTACACCTTC. This translates into CASSLGGQGVFDGYTF.

The chain combines TRBV6-1 with TRBJ2-7; tentatively, D is TRBD1 (6 bases). Germline values: CDR1 MNHNS, CDR2 SASEGT. V was pared by 9 bases and J by 5 bases, with 20 bases between. The CDR3 is 14 residues long. The CDR3 loop reads CASLYTGKSHEQYF. CDR3 nucleotides: TGTGCCAGTCTTTATACAGGGAAATCACACGAGCAGTACTTC.

V is TRBV6-4 and J is TRBJ2-7, with 7 bases that match TRBD2. V lost 2 bases and J lost 1; bases outside the gene matches: 11. This CDR3 has 17 amino acids. Germline-derived CDR1 and CDR2 are MRHNA and SNTAGT. CDR3 protein: CASSDLSGSNPSYEQYF. The CDR3 nucleotides are TGTGCCAGCAGTGACCTTAGCGGGTCAAACCCTTCCTACGAGCAGTACTTC.

This sequence joins TRBV28 and TRBJ2-5, with D perhaps TRBD1 (5 bases). V gave up 6 bases and J gave up 3 bases, with 17 bases separating them. The CDR3 extends over 15 amino acids. The germline gives CDR1 MDHEN, CDR2 SYDVKM. CDR3 coding DNA: TGTGCCAGCAGCACCCGTAAGGGGATGAAAGAGACCCAGTACTTC. Translation gives CASSTRKGMKETQYF.

The chain joins TRBV2 to TRBJ2-7; 8 bases map to TRBD1. Germline V gene sequence: CDR1 SNHLY, CDR2 FYNNEI. The CDR3 totals 14 residues. V dropped 6 bases and J dropped 0; count of bases not matched to a gene: 4. CDR3 loop: CASRTGTGSYEQYF. The CDR3 DNA reads as TGTGCCAGCAGGACCGGGACAGGCTCCTACGAGCAGTACTTC.